This record concerns one T cell receptor (beta chain) sequence. Its antigen is currently not known. Nothing much larger sits one base from this clone, and base qualities are not available. The CDR3 holds 16 amino acids from the cysteine to the phenylalanine. The CDR3 DNA has 48 bases and is translated from base 1. Looking up the germline V gene (reference sequence) yields CDR1 SEHNR and CDR2 FQNEAQ. The junction shows trimming of 1 base on V and 6 bases on J, plus 15 bases between the germline ends. This entry is derived from a study of blood T cell repertoires in COVID-19 (dated by TCRdb to about 2020). For the study in its entirety: Samples covering the acute and convalescent phases of COVID-19 were provided by collaborators in the United States, Italy and Spain. A freely available public database, intended as a resource for researchers studying the immune response to SARS-CoV-2, is where the repertoires were released. The samples were drawn from two sources: the first 160 participants of the ongoing ImmuneRACE study, and 1,254 subjects contributed by 6 global collaborators. Subjects who had been exposed to COVID-19, were actively infected with it, or had recovered from it provided the deeply sampled blood TCRbeta repertoires that made up the dataset. Sample metadata almost always included a de-identified subject ID, COVID-19 status, age in years and sex. The prospective study material was composed of cDNA or gDNA derived from T cells, B-cell-depleted T cells, or PBMCs. Where available, HLA class I and class II types were obtained from metadata supplied by the sample provider rather than from assay-based typing. The paper's findings and limits, for the study overall: Clinical and demographic metadata were provided uncurated, with the amount varying by source and participant.

Whole blood was collected in K2EDTA tubes by collaborating institutions according to the institutions' own protocols. For TCRbeta analysis, collaborator samples were shipped as frozen whole blood, as isolated PBMCs, or as DNA extracted from either sample type. The immunoSEQ Assay, a bias-controlled multiplex PCR, was used to amplify TCRbeta CDR3 regions from genomic DNA. As for the authors' bioinformatics: The number of nucleated cells in each sample was estimated by amplification of reference gene primers within the assay. To quantify the absolute abundance of each unique TCRbeta CDR3 rearrangement, sequence reads were collapsed and filtered. For each sample, productive Simpson clonality was calculated as the square root of Simpson's diversity index across productive rearrangements. TCRdb mirrors the immuneACCESS table, restricted to in-frame sequences. Some clones are absent from its copies; in checked studies, under half trace to an unresolved V gene, and the reason for the others is unknown. Clone size and V and J calls were adopted from that table, with D and trimming inferred from the DNA. Within this sample are some 83,000 clones, with more than 70% of them counted one time only. The top ten constitute about an eighth of the sample.

The source is an elderly woman with acute or convalescent COVID-19. The sequence joins TRBV7-9 to TRBJ1-4; tentative D gene TRBD1, with 5 bases matching. The material sequenced was peripheral blood. The nucleotide sequence is TGTGCCAGCAGCTTAGTAGGCGGGACTAGGGATGAAAAACTGTTTTTT. It is translated as CASSLVGGTRDEKLFF.